Listed below are T cell receptor beta chains from one sample, sequenced in a study of blood T cell repertoires in COVID-19. TCRdb's copy holds only in-frame clones and misses some; the assay was immunoSEQ multiplex PCR. The data show fewer than 75,000 clones, 80% to 95% seen once. Material: peripheral blood. Receptors were obtained from a man in his forties or fifties with active COVID-19. CDR3s include the opening cysteine and the closing phenylalanine or tryptophan. The D gene is left open where the match is weak. Expanded clones get a size class; other rows say once, few or many, or leave the size out.

j_call	v_call	clone_size	d_call	cdr3_nt	cdr3_aa
TRBJ2-7	TRBV11-2	NA	TRBD1	TGTGCCAGCAGCTCCCGGGACAGGGGTTCCTACGAGCAGTACTTC	CASSSRDRGSYEQYF
TRBJ1-2	TRBV2	NA	NA	TGTGCCAGCTCAGTACAGGTGAACTATGGCTACACCTTC	CASSVQVNYGYTF
TRBJ2-5	TRBV5-1	NA	NA	TGCGCCAGCAGCTTGGAAGGGGCGCGGGAGACCCAGTACTTC	CASSLEGARETQYF
TRBJ2-7	TRBV5-6	NA	TRBD2	TGTGCCAGCATGAGACGGACTAGCGGGGGCTACGAGCAGTACTTC	CASMRRTSGGYEQYF
TRBJ2-1	TRBV28	NA	TRBD1	TGTGCCAGCAGTTTATGGCCGGGGGACAGGGGGGAAAATGAGCAGTTCTTC	CASSLWPGDRGENEQFF
TRBJ2-3	TRBV28	NA	TRBD1	TGTGCCAGCAGTTCCAGTCCCGGGACAGGGCCAGATACGCAGTATTTT	CASSSSPGTGPDTQYF
TRBJ2-6	TRBV12-5	NA	NA	TGTGCTAGTGGTATTCCCCTTGTGAGCTCTGGGGCCAACGTCCTGACTTTC	CASGIPLVSSGANVLTF
TRBJ1-3	TRBV6-2/TRBV6-3	NA	NA	TGTGCCAGCAGTTACTCGGCGGCGCGTGAACTAGGAAACACCATATATTTT	CASSYSAARELGNTIYF
TRBJ2-3	TRBV28	medium-sized	TRBD2	TGTGCCAGCAGTTTAGGTAGCGGGAGTGCAACAGATACGCAGTATTTT	CASSLGSGSATDTQYF
TRBJ2-1	TRBV7-9	once	TRBD2	TGTGCCAGCAGCTCCCAAACCGGGATGCGGCGGGGGGGCGGTAATGAGCAGTTCTTC	CASSSQTGMRRGGGNEQFF
TRBJ1-1	TRBV10-3	NA	TRBD1	TGTGCCATCACGACAGGGGGCGCGGGCACTGAAGCTTTCTTT	CAITTGGAGTEAFF
TRBJ1-1	TRBV10-3	NA	NA	TGTGCCATCAGCGGCGGGGGAACTGAAGCTTTCTTT	CAISGGGTEAFF
TRBJ1-1	TRBV3-1/TRBV3-2	NA	TRBD1	TGTGCCAGCAGGGCAGGGGGCGCGAACACTGAAGCTTTCTTT	CASRAGGANTEAFF
TRBJ2-6	TRBV1	NA	NA	TGCACCAGCAGCCATGCTGGCGATCCCGGGACAGGGGACGGGGCCAACGTCCTGACTTTC	CTSSHAGDPGTGDGANVLTF
TRBJ2-2	TRBV10-2	NA	NA	TGCGCCAGCCTTGTTGGGGGGGGCTCCACCGGGGAGCTGTTTTTT	CASLVGGGSTGELFF
TRBJ2-5	TRBV5-1	NA	TRBD1	TGCGCCAGCAGCCAGGGGGCCCGGGAGACCCAGTACTTC	CASSQGARETQYF
TRBJ1-1	TRBV27	NA	NA	TGTGCCAGCAGTTTACGTCAGGGGAAGTGGACTGAAGCTTTCTTT	CASSLRQGKWTEAFF
TRBJ2-7	TRBV9	NA	TRBD2	TGTGCCAGCAGCGTGCGGACTAGCGGTCCCTACGAGCAGTACTTC	CASSVRTSGPYEQYF
TRBJ2-3	TRBV5-1	NA	NA	TGCGCCAGCAGCTTGGAGCCTCTCGAGGATACGCAGTATTTT	CASSLEPLEDTQYF
TRBJ1-4	TRBV15	once	TRBD1	TGTGCCACCAGCAGAGGGCCCCGGGACAGGGGGAATGAAAAACTGTTTTTT	CATSRGPRDRGNEKLFF
TRBJ2-7	TRBV28	NA	TRBD1	TGTGCCAGCGGGACAGCGACCTACGAGCAGTACTTC	CASGTATYEQYF
TRBJ2-7	TRBV6-5	NA	NA	TGTGCCAGCAGTTACGACACGGGAACCTACGAGCAGTACTTC	CASSYDTGTYEQYF
TRBJ2-1	TRBV5-8	NA	NA	TGTGCCAGCAGTTGGGGCCTGGCCTCCTACAATGAGCAGTTCTTC	CASSWGLASYNEQFF
TRBJ2-1	TRBV18	NA	NA	TGTGCCAGCTCACCACTTTTACCCACACCCAATGAGCAGTTCTTC	CASSPLLPTPNEQFF
TRBJ2-3	TRBV3-1/TRBV3-2	NA	TRBD2	TGTGCCAGCACAAAGCGGGGGGGAGATACGCAGTATTTT	CASTKRGGDTQYF
TRBJ2-3	TRBV9	NA	NA	TGTGCCAGCAGCCCTGGGACATACACAGATACGCAGTATTTT	CASSPGTYTDTQYF
TRBJ2-5	TRBV7-9	NA	TRBD1	TGTGCCAGCAGTCTTACAGCCGGGACAGGGTCTGAGACCCAGTACTTC	CASSLTAGTGSETQYF
TRBJ1-1	TRBV2	NA	TRBD1	TGTGCCAGCAGTGCACAGGGGGTCGCTGAAGCTTTCTTT	CASSAQGVAEAFF
TRBJ2-1	TRBV5-1	few	TRBD2	TGCGCCAGCAGCATAACTAGCGTGAGCTCCTACAATGAGCAGTTCTTC	CASSITSVSSYNEQFF
TRBJ2-7	TRBV6-4	NA	TRBD2	TGTGCCAGCAGTGACTTCGGGGGGGCCTACGAGCAGTACTTC	CASSDFGGAYEQYF
TRBJ2-7	TRBV5-1	NA	TRBD2	TGCGCCAGCAGCTTGGCCGCGGGGGGCCCCGACGAGCAGTACTTC	CASSLAAGGPDEQYF
TRBJ1-3	TRBV7-8	NA	TRBD1	TGTGCCAGCAGCCCATTGGGACAGGGGTCTGGAAACACCATATATTTT	CASSPLGQGSGNTIYF
TRBJ1-2	TRBV18	NA	TRBD1	TGTGCCAGCTCACCTCTAACCGGGACAGGGGGTTACGGCTACACCTTC	CASSPLTGTGGYGYTF
TRBJ2-3	TRBV12-5	NA	TRBD2	TGTGCTAGTGGCCCCCGGACTAGCGGCCACACAGATACGCAGTATTTT	CASGPRTSGHTDTQYF
TRBJ2-3	TRBV7-9	NA	NA	TGTGCCAGCAGCTTCGTACCCGGGATGCTCACAGATACGCAGTATTTT	CASSFVPGMLTDTQYF
TRBJ1-1	TRBV7-3	NA	NA	TGTGCCAGCAGCTTCGGGGGGAACACTGAAGCTTTCTTT	CASSFGGNTEAFF
TRBJ2-3	TRBV18	NA	TRBD1	TGTGCCAGCTCACCACGTCTACAGGGGACAGATACGCAGTATTTT	CASSPRLQGTDTQYF
TRBJ2-7	TRBV28	NA	TRBD1	TGTGCCAGCTGGACAGGTAGTACCTACGAGCAGTACTTC	CASWTGSTYEQYF
TRBJ2-5	TRBV28	NA	NA	TGTGCCAGCATGGCCTCTTACAGGGGAGGTTGGGGAGAGACCCAGTACTTC	CASMASYRGGWGETQYF
TRBJ1-6	TRBV5-1	few	TRBD1	TGCGCCAGCAGCTTGGTTCAGGGGGGCGATAATTCACCCCTCCACTTT	CASSLVQGGDNSPLHF
TRBJ1-2	TRBV4-1	NA	NA	TGCGCCAGCAGCCAAGACGGCAGGGACTATGGCTACACCTTC	CASSQDGRDYGYTF
TRBJ2-7	TRBV5-4	NA	TRBD2	TGTGCCAGCAGCGCGGGCGGGACTAGCGGGAGTAACGAGCAGTACTTC	CASSAGGTSGSNEQYF
TRBJ2-5	TRBV2	NA	NA	TGTGCCAGCAGCAGCCTTGGAGGGCGGTGGGACTTC	CASSSLGGRWDF
TRBJ2-3	TRBV7-9	NA	TRBD2	TGTGCCAGCAGCCCACCCGAACTAGCGGGCACAGATACGCAGTATTTT	CASSPPELAGTDTQYF
TRBJ2-2	TRBV19	NA	TRBD1	TGTGCCAGTGGGACAGGGCGGGCCGGGGAGCTGTTTTTT	CASGTGRAGELFF
TRBJ2-7	TRBV5-4	NA	TRBD2	TGTGCCAGCAGCTTGGGCGGTAGCGGGGGGGCGGATAGATACGAGCAGTACTTC	CASSLGGSGGADRYEQYF
TRBJ2-7	TRBV11-3	NA	NA	TGTGCCAGCAGCTTAGAGGGGCGCGAGCAGTACTTC	CASSLEGREQYF
TRBJ2-3	TRBV7-2	NA	NA	TGTGCCAGCAGCTTAGTAGGCGGGGGCCTTACAGATACGCAGTATTTT	CASSLVGGGLTDTQYF
TRBJ2-1	TRBV11-2	NA	NA	TGTGCCAGCAGCTCCCGCAATGAGCAGTTCTTC	CASSSRNEQFF
TRBJ1-6	TRBV27	NA	TRBD1	TGTGCCAGCAGTAAAGGACAGGGTTTGGTATCACCCCTCCACTTT	CASSKGQGLVSPLHF
TRBJ2-3	TRBV9	NA	TRBD2	TGTGCCAGCAGCCCCCGGGCGGGAGTGGGGGATACGCAGTATTTT	CASSPRAGVGDTQYF
TRBJ2-1	TRBV7-8	NA	TRBD2	TGTGCCAGCAGCTCCGAACTAGCGGGAGGCAATGAGCAGTTCTTC	CASSSELAGGNEQFF
TRBJ2-6	TRBV28	NA	NA	TGTGCCAGCAGTTTACCAGGGTCTGGGGCCAACGTCCTGACTTTC	CASSLPGSGANVLTF
TRBJ2-2	TRBV4-1	NA	NA	TGCGCCAGCAGCCAAGAGCGGGCTCCTCGGGAGCTGTTTTTT	CASSQERAPRELFF
TRBJ2-7	TRBV19	few	NA	TGTGCCAGTAGGGACGGGGGTAGACGGGACGGCGAGCAGTACTTC	CASRDGGRRDGEQYF
TRBJ1-2	TRBV15	NA	NA	TGTGCCACCAGCCCCAGGACAAGGGGTAATGGCTACACCTTC	CATSPRTRGNGYTF
TRBJ2-2	TRBV29-1	NA	NA	TGCAGCGTTTTGCTGAGCACCGGGGAGCTGTTTTTT	CSVLLSTGELFF